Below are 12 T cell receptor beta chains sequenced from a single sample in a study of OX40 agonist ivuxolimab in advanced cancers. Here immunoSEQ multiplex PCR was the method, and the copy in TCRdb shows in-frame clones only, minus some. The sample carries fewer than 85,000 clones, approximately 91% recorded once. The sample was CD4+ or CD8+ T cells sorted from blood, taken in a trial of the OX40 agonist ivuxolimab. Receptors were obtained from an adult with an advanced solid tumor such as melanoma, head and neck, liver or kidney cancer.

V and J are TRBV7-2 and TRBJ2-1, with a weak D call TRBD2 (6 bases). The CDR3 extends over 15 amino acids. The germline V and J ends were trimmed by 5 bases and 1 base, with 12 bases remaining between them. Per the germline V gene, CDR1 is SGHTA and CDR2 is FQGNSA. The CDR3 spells CASSTQRVSYNEQFF. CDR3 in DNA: TGTGCCAGCAGCACACAGCGGGTATCCTACAATGAGCAGTTCTTC.

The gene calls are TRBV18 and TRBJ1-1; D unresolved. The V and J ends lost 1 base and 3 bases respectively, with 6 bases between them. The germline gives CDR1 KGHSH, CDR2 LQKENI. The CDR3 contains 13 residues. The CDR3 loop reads CASSPQGDTEAFF. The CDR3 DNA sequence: TGTGCCAGCTCACCACAGGGCGACACTGAAGCTTTCTTT.

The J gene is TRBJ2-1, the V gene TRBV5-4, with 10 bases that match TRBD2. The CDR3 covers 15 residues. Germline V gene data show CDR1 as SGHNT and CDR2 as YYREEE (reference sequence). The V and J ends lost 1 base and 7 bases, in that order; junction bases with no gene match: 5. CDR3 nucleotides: TGTGCCAGCAGCTTGCGGCTAGCGGGAGCTAATGAGCAGTTCTTC. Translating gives CASSLRLAGANEQFF.

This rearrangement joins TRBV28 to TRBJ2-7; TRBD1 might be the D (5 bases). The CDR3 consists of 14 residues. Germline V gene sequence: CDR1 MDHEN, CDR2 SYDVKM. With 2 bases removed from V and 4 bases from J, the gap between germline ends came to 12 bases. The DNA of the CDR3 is TGTGCCAGCAGTTTACGGTCAGGGCCGTACGAGCAGTACTTC. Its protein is CASSLRSGPYEQYF. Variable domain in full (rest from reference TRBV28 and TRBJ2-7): DVKVTQSSRYLVKRTGEKVFLECVQDMDHENMFWYRQDPGLGLRLIYFSYDVKMKEKGDIPEGYSVSREKKERFSLILESASTNQTSMYLCASSLRSGPYEQYFGPGTRLTVT.

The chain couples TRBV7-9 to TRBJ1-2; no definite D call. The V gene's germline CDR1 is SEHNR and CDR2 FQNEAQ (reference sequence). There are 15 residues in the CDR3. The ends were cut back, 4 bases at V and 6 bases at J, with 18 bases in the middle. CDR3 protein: CASSSFRDRTNGYTF. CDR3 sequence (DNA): TGTGCCAGCAGCTCCTTTCGGGATAGGACCAATGGCTACACCTTC.

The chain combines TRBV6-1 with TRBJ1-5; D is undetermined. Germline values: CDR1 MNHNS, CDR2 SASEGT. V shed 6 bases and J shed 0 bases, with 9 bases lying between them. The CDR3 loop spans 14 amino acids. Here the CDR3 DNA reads TGTGCCAGCAGCCCGACCCATAGCAATCAGCCCCAGCATTTT. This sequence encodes CASSPTHSNQPQHF.

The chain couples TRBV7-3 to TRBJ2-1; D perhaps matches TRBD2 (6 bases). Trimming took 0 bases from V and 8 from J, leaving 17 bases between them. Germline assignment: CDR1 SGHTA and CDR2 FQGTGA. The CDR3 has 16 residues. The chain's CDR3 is CASSLTPSDGRHEQFF. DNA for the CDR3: TGTGCCAGCAGCTTAACACCTAGCGATGGGAGACATGAGCAGTTCTTC.

CDR3 protein: CASSLAGGSGYEQYF. CDR3 DNA sequence: TGTGCCAGCAGCTTAGCCGGCGGGAGTGGTTACGAGCAGTACTTC. The gene calls are TRBV7-2 and TRBJ2-7; 7 nucleotides align to TRBD2. Per germline, CDR1 SGHTA and CDR2 FQGNSA. This CDR3 is 15 amino acids long. J was trimmed by 4 bases and V by 0 bases; bases with no gene match: 6.

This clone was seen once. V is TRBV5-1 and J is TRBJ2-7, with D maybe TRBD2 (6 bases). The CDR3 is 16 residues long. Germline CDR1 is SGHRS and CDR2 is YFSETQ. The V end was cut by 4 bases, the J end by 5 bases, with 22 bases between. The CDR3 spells CASSALAGSSPNEQYF. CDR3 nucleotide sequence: TGCGCCAGCAGCGCACTAGCAGGGAGCTCCCCCAACGAGCAGTACTTC.

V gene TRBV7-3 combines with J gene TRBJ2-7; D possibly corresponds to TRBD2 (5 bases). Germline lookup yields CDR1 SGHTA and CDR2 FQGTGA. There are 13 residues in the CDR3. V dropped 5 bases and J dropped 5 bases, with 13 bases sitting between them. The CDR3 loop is CASSTTGKDEQYF. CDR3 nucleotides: TGTGCCAGCAGCACCACCGGGAAGGACGAGCAGTACTTC.

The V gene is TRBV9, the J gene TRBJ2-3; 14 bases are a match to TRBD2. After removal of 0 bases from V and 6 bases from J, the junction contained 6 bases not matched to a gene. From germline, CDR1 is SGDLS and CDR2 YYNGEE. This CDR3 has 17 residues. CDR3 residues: CASSVVGLAGVDDTQYF. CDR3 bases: TGTGCCAGCAGCGTAGTGGGACTAGCGGGAGTTGATGATACGCAGTATTTT.

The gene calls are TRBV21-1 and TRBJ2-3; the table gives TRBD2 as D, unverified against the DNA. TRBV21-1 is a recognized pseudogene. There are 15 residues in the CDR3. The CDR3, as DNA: TGTGCCAGCAGCGCCTCGGCGGGGGGCACAGATACGCAGTATTTT. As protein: CASSASAGGTDTQYF.